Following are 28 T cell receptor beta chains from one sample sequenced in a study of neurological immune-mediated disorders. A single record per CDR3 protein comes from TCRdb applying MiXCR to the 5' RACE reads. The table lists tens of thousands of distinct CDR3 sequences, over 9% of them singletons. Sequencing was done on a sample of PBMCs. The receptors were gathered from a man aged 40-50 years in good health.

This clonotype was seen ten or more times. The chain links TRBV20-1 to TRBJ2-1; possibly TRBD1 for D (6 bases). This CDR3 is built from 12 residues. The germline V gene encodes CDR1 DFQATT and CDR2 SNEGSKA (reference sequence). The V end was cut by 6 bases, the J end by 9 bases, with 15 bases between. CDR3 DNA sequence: TGCAGTGCCAGGGGAACGGGTACTGAGCAGTTCTTC. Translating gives CSARGTGTEQFF.

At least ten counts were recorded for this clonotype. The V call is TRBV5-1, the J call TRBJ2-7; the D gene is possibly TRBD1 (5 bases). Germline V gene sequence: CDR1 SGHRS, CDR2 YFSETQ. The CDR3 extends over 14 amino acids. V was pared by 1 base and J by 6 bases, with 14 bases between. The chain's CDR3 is CASSLLDWGGEQYF. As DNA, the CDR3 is TGCGCCAGCAGCTTGCTTGATTGGGGCGGCGAGCAGTACTTC.

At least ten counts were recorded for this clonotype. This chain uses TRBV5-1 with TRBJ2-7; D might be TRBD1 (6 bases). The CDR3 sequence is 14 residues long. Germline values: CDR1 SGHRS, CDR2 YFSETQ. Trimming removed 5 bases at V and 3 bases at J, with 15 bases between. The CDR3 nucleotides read TGCGCCAGCAGGTACTGGACAGACCACTACGAGCAGTACTTC. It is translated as CASRYWTDHYEQYF.

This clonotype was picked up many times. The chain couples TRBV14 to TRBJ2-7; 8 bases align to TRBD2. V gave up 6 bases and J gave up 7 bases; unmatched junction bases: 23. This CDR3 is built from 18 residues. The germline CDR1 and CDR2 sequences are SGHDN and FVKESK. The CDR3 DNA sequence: TGTGCCAGCAGTCGAGATCTTTATGCCGGGAGGGCCTTAGGTGAGCAGTACTTC. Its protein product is CASSRDLYAGRALGEQYF.

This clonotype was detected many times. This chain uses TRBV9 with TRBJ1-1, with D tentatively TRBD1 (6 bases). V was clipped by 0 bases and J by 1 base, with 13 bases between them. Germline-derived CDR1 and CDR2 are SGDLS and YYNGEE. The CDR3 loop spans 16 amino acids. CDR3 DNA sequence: TGTGCCAGCAGCGTAGAGAAGGGGGGAACGAACACTGAAGCTTTCTTT. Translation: CASSVEKGGTNTEAFF.

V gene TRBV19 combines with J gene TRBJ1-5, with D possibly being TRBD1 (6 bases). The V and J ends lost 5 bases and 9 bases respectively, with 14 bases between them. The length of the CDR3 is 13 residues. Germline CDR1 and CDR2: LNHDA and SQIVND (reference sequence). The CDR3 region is CASSPGHTGPQHF. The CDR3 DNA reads TGTGCCAGTAGTCCGGGACATACCGGGCCCCAGCATTTT.

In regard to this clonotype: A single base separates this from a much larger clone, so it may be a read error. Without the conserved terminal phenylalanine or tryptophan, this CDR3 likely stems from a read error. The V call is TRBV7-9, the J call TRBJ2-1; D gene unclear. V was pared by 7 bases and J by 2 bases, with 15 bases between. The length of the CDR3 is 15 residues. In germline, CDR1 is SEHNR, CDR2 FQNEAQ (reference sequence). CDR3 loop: CASNPSGVAYNEQFL. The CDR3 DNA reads TGTGCCAGCAACCCTTCAGGAGTGGCCTACAATGAGCAGTTCTTA.

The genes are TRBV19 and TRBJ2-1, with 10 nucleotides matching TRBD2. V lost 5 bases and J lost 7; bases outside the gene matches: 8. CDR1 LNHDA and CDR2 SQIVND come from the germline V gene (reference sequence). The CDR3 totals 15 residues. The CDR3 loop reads CASSGISGRLNEQFF. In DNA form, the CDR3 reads TGTGCCAGTAGTGGTATTAGCGGGAGGTTAAATGAGCAGTTCTTC.

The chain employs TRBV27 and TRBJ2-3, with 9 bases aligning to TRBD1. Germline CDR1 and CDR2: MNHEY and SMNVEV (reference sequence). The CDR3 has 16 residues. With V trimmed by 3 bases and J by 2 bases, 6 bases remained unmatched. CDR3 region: CASSLNRGLNTDTQYF. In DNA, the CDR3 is TGTGCCAGCAGTTTGAACAGGGGGCTAAACACAGATACGCAGTATTTT.

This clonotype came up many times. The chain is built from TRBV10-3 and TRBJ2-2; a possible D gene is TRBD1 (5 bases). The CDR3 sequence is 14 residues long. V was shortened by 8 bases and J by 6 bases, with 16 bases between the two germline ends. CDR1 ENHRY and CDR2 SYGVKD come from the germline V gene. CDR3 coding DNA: TGTGCCATCGGGTCGGGCAGGGCGGCCGGGGAGCTGTTTTTT. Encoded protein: CAIGSGRAAGELFF.

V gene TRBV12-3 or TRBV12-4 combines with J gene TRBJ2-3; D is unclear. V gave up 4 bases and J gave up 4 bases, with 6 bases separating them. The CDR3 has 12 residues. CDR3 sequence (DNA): TGTGCCAGCAGTTACAACCCAGATACGCAGTATTTT. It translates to CASSYNPDTQYF.

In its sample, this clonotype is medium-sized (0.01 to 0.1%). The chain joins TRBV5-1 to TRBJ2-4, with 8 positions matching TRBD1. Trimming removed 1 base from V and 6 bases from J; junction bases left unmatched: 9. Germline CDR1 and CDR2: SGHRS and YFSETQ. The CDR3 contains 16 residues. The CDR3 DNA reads TGCGCCAGCAGCTTGACCTCCGGGACAGGAGGAAACATTCAGTACTTC. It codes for CASSLTSGTGGNIQYF.

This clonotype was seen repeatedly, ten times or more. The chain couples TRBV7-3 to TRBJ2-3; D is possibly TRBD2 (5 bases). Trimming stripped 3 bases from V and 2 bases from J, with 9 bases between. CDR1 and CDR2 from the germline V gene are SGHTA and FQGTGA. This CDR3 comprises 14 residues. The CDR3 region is CASSLIGLTDTQYF. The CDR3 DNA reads TGTGCCAGCAGCTTGATAGGACTCACAGATACGCAGTATTTT.

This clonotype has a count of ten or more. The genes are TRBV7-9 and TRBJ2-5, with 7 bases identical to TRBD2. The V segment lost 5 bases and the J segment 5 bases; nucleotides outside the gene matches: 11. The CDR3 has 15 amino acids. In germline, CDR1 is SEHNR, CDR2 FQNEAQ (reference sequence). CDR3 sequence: CASSPREASRETQYF. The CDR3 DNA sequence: TGTGCCAGCAGCCCTCGGGAGGCTAGCAGGGAGACCCAGTACTTC.

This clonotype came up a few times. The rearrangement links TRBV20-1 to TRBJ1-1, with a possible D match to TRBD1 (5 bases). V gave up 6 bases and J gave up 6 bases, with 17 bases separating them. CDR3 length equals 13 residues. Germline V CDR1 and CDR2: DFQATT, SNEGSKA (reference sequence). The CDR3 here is CSAVEGWGAEAFF. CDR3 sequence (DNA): TGCAGTGCCGTAGAGGGGTGGGGCGCTGAAGCTTTCTTT.

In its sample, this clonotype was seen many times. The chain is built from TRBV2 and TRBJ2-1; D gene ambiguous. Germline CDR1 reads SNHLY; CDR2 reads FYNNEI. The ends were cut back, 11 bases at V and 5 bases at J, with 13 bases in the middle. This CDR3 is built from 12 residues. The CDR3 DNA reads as TGTGCCTGGGCAGGTGGGGACAATGAGCAGTTCTTC. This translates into CAWAGGDNEQFF.

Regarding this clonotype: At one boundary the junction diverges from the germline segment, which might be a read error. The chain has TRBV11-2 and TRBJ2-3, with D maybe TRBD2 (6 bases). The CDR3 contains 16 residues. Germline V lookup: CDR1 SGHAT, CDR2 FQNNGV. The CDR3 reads CASSSPTSCDTDTQYF. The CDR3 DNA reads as TGTGCCAGTAGCTCTCCCACTAGCTGCGATACAGATACGCAGTATTTT.

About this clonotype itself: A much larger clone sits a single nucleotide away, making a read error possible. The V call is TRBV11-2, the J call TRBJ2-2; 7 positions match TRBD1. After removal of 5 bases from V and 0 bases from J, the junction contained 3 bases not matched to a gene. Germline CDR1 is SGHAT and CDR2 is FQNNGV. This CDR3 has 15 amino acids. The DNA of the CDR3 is TGTGCCAGCAGCACCGGGACAGCGAACACCGGGGAGCTGTTTTTT. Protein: CASSTGTANTGELFF.

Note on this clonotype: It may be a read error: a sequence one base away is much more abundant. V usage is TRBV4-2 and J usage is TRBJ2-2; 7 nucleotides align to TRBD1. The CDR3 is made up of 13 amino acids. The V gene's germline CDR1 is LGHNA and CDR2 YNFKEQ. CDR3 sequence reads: CANSQQGYGELFF. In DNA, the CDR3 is TGTGCCAACAGCCAACAGGGGTACGGGGAGCTGTTTTTT.

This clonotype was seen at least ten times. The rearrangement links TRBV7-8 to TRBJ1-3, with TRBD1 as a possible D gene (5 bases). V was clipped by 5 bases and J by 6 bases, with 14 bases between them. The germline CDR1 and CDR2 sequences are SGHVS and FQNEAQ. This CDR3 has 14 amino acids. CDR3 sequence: CASSLSRVANTIYF. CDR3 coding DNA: TGTGCCAGCAGCCTGTCCAGGGTTGCAAACACCATATATTTT.

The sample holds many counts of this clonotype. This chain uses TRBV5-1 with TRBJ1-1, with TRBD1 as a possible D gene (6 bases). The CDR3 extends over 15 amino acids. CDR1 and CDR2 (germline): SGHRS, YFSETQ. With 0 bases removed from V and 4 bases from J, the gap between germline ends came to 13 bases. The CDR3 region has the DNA TGCGCCAGCAGCTTGGGGGGGACACGCGGCACTGAAGCTTTCTTT. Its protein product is CASSLGGTRGTEAFF. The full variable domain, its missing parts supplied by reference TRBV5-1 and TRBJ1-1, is KAGVTQTPRYLIKTRGQQVTLSCSPISGHRSVSWYQQTPGQGLQFLFEYFSETQRNKGNFPGRFSGRQFSNSRSEMNVSTLELGDSALYLCASSLGGTRGTEAFFGQGTRLTVV.

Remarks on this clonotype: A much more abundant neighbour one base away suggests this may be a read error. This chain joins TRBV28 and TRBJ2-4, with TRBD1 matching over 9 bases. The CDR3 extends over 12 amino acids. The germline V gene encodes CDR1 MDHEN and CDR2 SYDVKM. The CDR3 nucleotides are TGTGTCAGCAGCGCCCGCGGACAGGGGCAGTACTTC. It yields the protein CVSSARGQGQYF.

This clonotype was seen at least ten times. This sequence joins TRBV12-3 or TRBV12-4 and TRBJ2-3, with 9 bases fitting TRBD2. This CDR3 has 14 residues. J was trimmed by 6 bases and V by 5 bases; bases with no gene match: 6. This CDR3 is CASSPGLASDTQYF. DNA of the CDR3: TGTGCCAGCAGTCCGGGACTAGCTAGTGATACGCAGTATTTT.

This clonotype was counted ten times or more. CDR3 loop: CASSLGGLAGTDTQYF. For the CDR3, the DNA is TGCGCCAGCAGCTTGGGGGGACTAGCGGGCACAGATACGCAGTATTTT. V usage is TRBV5-1 and J usage is TRBJ2-3; 11 bases match TRBD2. Germline assignment: CDR1 SGHRS and CDR2 YFSETQ. V was clipped by 0 bases and J by 1 base; unmatched bases: 1. CDR3 length equals 16 residues.

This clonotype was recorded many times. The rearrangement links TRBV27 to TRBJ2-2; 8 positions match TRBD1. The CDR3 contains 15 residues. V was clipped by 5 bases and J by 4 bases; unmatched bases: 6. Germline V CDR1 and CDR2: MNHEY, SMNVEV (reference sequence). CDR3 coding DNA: TGTGCCAGCAGTCCCAGGGGGCCTGGCACCGGGGAGCTGTTTTTT. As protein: CASSPRGPGTGELFF.

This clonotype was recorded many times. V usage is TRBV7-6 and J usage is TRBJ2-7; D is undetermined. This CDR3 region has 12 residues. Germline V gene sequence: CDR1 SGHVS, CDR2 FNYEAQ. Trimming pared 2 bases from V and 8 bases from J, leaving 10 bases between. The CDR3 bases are TGTGCCAGCAGCTTATATAGAGAGCAGCAGTACTTC. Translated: CASSLYREQQYF.

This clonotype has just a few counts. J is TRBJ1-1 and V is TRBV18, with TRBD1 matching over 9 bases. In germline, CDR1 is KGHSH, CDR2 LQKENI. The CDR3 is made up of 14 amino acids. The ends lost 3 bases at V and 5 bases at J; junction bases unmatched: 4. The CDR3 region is CASSPRTGETEAFF. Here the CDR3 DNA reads TGTGCCAGCTCACCCCGGACAGGGGAGACTGAAGCTTTCTTT.

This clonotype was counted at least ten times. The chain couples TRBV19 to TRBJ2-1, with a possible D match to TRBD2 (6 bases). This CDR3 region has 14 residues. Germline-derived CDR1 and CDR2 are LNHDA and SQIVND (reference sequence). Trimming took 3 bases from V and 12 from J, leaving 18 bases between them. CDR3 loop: CASSIGLAPSGQFF. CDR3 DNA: TGTGCCAGTAGTATTGGGCTAGCGCCTTCGGGGCAGTTCTTC.